The entry below describes one T cell receptor beta chain. The antigen remains undetermined. The assay was immunoSEQ multiplex PCR, and TCRdb's table has in-frame clones only and misses some. The sample records 14,000 or so clones, around nine tenths being singletons. The sample comes from a study of T cells and Merkel cell carcinoma outcomes. Whole-study findings and limits: Repertoire plus T-cell density reportedly predicted Merkel cell carcinoma outcomes.

Trimming removed 2 bases at V and 7 bases at J, with 11 bases between. The CDR3 spans 13 residues. The germline V gene encodes CDR1 SGHVS and CDR2 FNYEAQ. V usage is TRBV7-6 and J usage is TRBJ2-5, with unresolved D. This receptor was identified in a human donor with Merkel cell carcinoma. Sample: tumor tissue from Merkel cell carcinoma. CDR3 nucleotides: TGTGCCAGCAGCTTAACACTAATTGGGACCCAGTACTTC. Its translation is CASSLTLIGTQYF.